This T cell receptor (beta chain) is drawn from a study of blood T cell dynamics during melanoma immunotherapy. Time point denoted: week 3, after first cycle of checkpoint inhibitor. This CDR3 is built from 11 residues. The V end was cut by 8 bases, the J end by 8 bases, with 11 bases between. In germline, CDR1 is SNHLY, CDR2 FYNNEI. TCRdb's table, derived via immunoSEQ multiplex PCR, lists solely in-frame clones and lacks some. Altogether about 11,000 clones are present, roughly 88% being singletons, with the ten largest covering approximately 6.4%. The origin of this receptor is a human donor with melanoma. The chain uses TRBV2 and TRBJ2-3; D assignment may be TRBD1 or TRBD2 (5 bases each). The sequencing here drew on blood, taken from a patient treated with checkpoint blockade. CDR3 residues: CASRSGPTQYF. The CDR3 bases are TGTGCCAGCCGGTCGGGGCCTACGCAGTATTTT.